This T cell receptor beta chain derives from a study of T-cell reconstitution after alpha-beta-depleted transplantation in children. Preparation of the TCRbeta library used unique molecular identifiers. TCRdb called the PCR reads again in MiXCR, with one record for every CDR3 protein. The sample has some 590,000 distinct CDR3 sequences, approximately 10% seen once. The CDR3 is 14 amino acids. The ends lost 4 bases at V and 11 bases at J; junction bases unmatched: 7. The receptor was isolated from a human donor who donated a stem cell graft to a child with acute myeloid leukemia. The input for sequencing was PBMCs from the stem cell graft donor, taken from the stem cell graft. The chain joins TRBV12-3 or TRBV12-4 to TRBJ1-6; 8 bases line up with TRBD1. The chain's CDR3 is CASSSGQVGPPLHF. CDR3 bases: TGTGCCAGCAGTTCGGGACAGGTCGGACCACCCCTCCACTTT.